One and the same sample provided the 14 T cell receptor beta chains below, sequenced in a study of T cell responses to AZD1222 COVID-19 vaccine. Only in-frame clones appear in the TCRdb table, and some are missing; sequencing was by immunoSEQ multiplex PCR. This table has some 96,000 clones, less than 85% appearing once. The sequenced sample was peripheral blood, obtained 28 days after the second AZD1222 dose. These receptors came from an adult who received the AZD1222 COVID-19 vaccine.

The chain uses TRBV29-1 and TRBJ2-3, with 11 bases matching TRBD2. Germline CDR1 reads SQVTM; CDR2 reads ANQGSEA. The V segment lost 3 bases and the J segment 4 bases; nucleotides outside the gene matches: 15. The CDR3 covers 18 residues. CDR3 residues: CSVDRRSISGRAPDTQYF. The DNA for the CDR3 is TGCAGCGTTGATCGCCGCTCGATTAGCGGGAGGGCCCCAGATACGCAGTATTTT.

This sequence joins TRBV7-2 and TRBJ1-5; possibly TRBD1 for D (6 bases). V shed 5 bases and J shed 2 bases, with 13 bases lying between them. This CDR3 region has 15 residues. Germline V gives CDR1 SGHTA, CDR2 FQGNSA. CDR3 in DNA: TGTGCCAGCAGCAAGGGGGGGCCTGGCAATCAGCCCCAGCATTTT. This sequence encodes CASSKGGPGNQPQHF.

The V and J genes are TRBV7-3 and TRBJ2-3; 9 positions agree with TRBD2. V was clipped by 5 bases and J by 1 base; unmatched bases: 7. This CDR3 comprises 16 residues. Germline-derived CDR1 and CDR2 are SGHTA and FQGTGA. The DNA for the CDR3 is TGTGCCAGCAGCCTCTTAGCGGGAGTAGGCACAGATACGCAGTATTTT. It codes for CASSLLAGVGTDTQYF.

This clone appeared a single time. The V gene is TRBV5-4, the J gene TRBJ2-5; 8 bases agree with TRBD2. This CDR3 contains 14 residues. The trim removed 3 bases at V and 2 bases at J, leaving 3 bases unmatched. Looked up from germline, CDR1 is SGHNT and CDR2 is YYREEE (reference sequence). CDR3 residues: CASSSGLAQETQYF. The CDR3 DNA is TGTGCCAGCAGCTCTGGACTAGCACAAGAGACCCAGTACTTC.

The chain employs TRBV7-2 and TRBJ2-5; D remains unclear. V shed 1 base and J shed 7 bases, with 13 bases lying between them. This CDR3 comprises 14 residues. CDR1 is SGHTA and CDR2 is FQGNSA in the germline V gene. The CDR3 nucleotides read TGTGCCAGCAGCTTAGATTTGCCCGCCGGGACCCAGTACTTC. Translating it yields CASSLDLPAGTQYF. Drawing the rest from reference TRBV7-2 and TRBJ2-5, the complete variable domain is GAGVSQSPSNKVTEKGKDVELRCDPISGHTALYWYRQSLGQGLEFLIYFQGNSAPDKSGLPSDRFSAERTGGSVSTLTIQRTQQEDSAVYLCASSLDLPAGTQYFGPGTRLLVL.

The CDR3 region is CASSIQQVTTDTQYF. DNA for the CDR3: TGTGCCAGTAGTATACAGCAGGTCACCACAGATACGCAGTATTTT. The chain uses TRBV19 and TRBJ2-3; D ambiguous. V dropped 2 bases and J dropped 2 bases, with 11 bases sitting between them. The CDR3 covers 15 residues. The germline gives CDR1 LNHDA, CDR2 SQIVND (reference sequence).

The rearrangement links TRBV5-4 to TRBJ2-2; no definite D call. Germline-derived CDR1 and CDR2 are SGHNT and YYREEE (reference sequence). This CDR3 is built from 13 residues. V was cut by 5 bases and J by 9 bases, with 14 bases left in between. CDR3 protein: CASSMEASRELFF. In DNA form, the CDR3 reads TGTGCCAGCAGTATGGAAGCGAGCAGGGAGCTGTTTTTT.

The rearrangement links TRBV7-2 to TRBJ2-7; the match to TRBD1 covers 7 bases. Germline assignment: CDR1 SGHTA and CDR2 FQGNSA. This CDR3 is built from 13 residues. Trimming took 6 bases from V and 6 from J; bases not matched to a gene: 8. The CDR3 protein is CASSYRGPGEQYF. CDR3 nucleotides: TGTGCCAGCAGTTACAGGGGACCTGGCGAGCAGTACTTC.

The chain is built from TRBV15 and TRBJ2-2, with D possibly TRBD1 on 6 matching bases. The CDR3 sequence is 16 residues long. Germline V gene lookup returns CDR1 LNHNV and CDR2 YYDKDF (reference sequence). The V end lost 2 bases, the J end lost 1 base, and 11 bases lay between the germline ends. Written as DNA, the CDR3 is TGTGCCACCAGCAGAAGCGGCAGGGGGAACACCGGGGAGCTGTTTTTT. Encoded protein: CATSRSGRGNTGELFF.

Regarding this clone: Other DNA variants within this sample encode the same CDR3. The chain links TRBV12-5 to TRBJ1-1; 7 bases fit TRBD1. Germline loops: CDR1 LGHNT, CDR2 FRNRAP. The length of the CDR3 is 14 residues. Trimming removed 1 base from V and 5 bases from J; junction bases left unmatched: 4. The CDR3 nucleotides are TGTGCTAGTGGTTTGGAGGGGGCTTGGACTGAAGCTTTCTTT. Protein product: CASGLEGAWTEAFF.

The chain carries TRBV11-3 and TRBJ2-7; D ambiguous. The CDR3 loop spans 14 amino acids. Trimming left V 0 bases short and J 3 bases short, with 9 bases between. The germline gives CDR1 SGHNT, CDR2 YENEEA. This CDR3 is CASSLDQWNYEQYF. CDR3 in DNA: TGTGCCAGCAGCTTAGATCAGTGGAACTACGAGCAGTACTTC.

The chain joins TRBV6-5 to TRBJ2-7; no definite D call. Trimming stripped 3 bases from V and 5 bases from J, with 14 bases between. Germline-derived CDR1 and CDR2 are MNHEY and SVGAGI. This CDR3 is 14 amino acids long. The CDR3, as DNA: TGTGCCAGCAGTTATGAAGGGAAGGTGAACGAGCAGTACTTC. This codes for CASSYEGKVNEQYF.

This chain links TRBV3-1 (or the pseudogene TRBV3-2) with TRBJ2-7, with 9 bases aligning to TRBD1. There are 13 residues in the CDR3. With 5 bases clipped from V and 6 bases from J, the junction kept 5 bases outside the gene matches. The germline gives CDR1 LGHDT, CDR2 YNNKEL (reference sequence). The CDR3 sequence: CASSDRDRVEQYF. CDR3 sequence (DNA): TGTGCCAGCAGCGACCGGGACAGGGTCGAGCAGTACTTC.

This rearrangement joins TRBV27 to TRBJ2-1; no firm D call. The CDR3 is 16 residues long. Trimming shortened V by 0 bases and J by 0 bases, and 9 bases separated the two germline ends. Germline CDR1 and CDR2: MNHEY and SMNVEV (reference sequence). The CDR3 protein is CASSLSYSDSYNEQFF. The CDR3 region has the DNA TGTGCCAGCAGTTTATCCTACTCCGACTCCTACAATGAGCAGTTCTTC.